Listed here are 27 T cell receptor beta chains from one sample, sequenced in a study of Graves' ophthalmopathy and Graves' hyperthyroidism. RNA served as the template for amplifying TCR beta CDR3 regions. After a first-round RT-PCR with HTBI primers, a second-round multiplex PCR was run. MiXCR was run by TCRdb on the multiplex PCR reads, yielding one entry per CDR3 protein. Seen here are some 160,000 distinct CDR3 sequences, 35% to 45% observed once, and the top ten hold 8% to 9.5%. Specimen: peripheral blood. The receptors derive from a man under 40 with Graves' ophthalmopathy.

This clonotype was detected ten times or more. The chain employs TRBV28 and TRBJ2-2; D unclear. The CDR3 is made up of 13 amino acids. The V gene's germline CDR1 is MDHEN and CDR2 SYDVKM. Trimming took off 3 bases at V and 1 base at J, with 3 bases between the two ends. The CDR3 DNA reads as TGTGCCAGCAGTTTCCAGAACACCGGGGAGCTGTTTTTT. This gives the protein CASSFQNTGELFF.

The chain couples TRBV5-1 to TRBJ2-2, with TRBD1 identical over 11 bases. Unmatched junction bases numbered 0, after V lost 0 bases and J lost 2 bases. In germline, CDR1 is SGHRS, CDR2 YFSETQ. The CDR3 spans 16 residues. The CDR3 nucleotides are TGCGCCAGCAGCTTGGGGACAGGGGGCAACACCGGGGAGCTGTTTTTT. Translating it yields CASSLGTGGNTGELFF.

The chain has TRBV4-2 and TRBJ1-2; D perhaps matches TRBD1 (5 bases). Germline V gene sequence: CDR1 LGHNA, CDR2 YNFKEQ. Trimming took off 0 bases at V and 5 bases at J, with 16 bases between the two ends. This CDR3 has 16 residues. The CDR3 nucleotides read TGTGCCAGCAGCCAAGATGGTTCCGCAGGGCTTTATGGCTACACCTTC. It yields the protein CASSQDGSAGLYGYTF.

At least ten counts were recorded for this clonotype. The chain carries TRBV18 and TRBJ1-1; D gene uncertain. V dropped 1 base and J dropped 1 base, with 10 bases sitting between them. CDR1 is KGHSH, CDR2 LQKENI, per germline. The CDR3 consists of 15 residues. The CDR3 is CASSPRQTTNTEAFF. CDR3 DNA: TGTGCCAGCTCACCACGACAAACCACGAACACTGAAGCTTTCTTT.

The table lists this clonotype with many counts. This sequence joins TRBV27 and TRBJ2-7, with TRBD2 matching 9 bases. Germline assignment: CDR1 MNHEY and CDR2 SMNVEV (reference sequence). J was trimmed by 0 bases and V by 4 bases; bases with no gene match: 13. This CDR3 region has 18 residues. CDR3 loop: CASSYGPLSGRPSYEQYF. In DNA, the CDR3 is TGTGCCAGCAGTTATGGACCCCTTAGCGGGAGACCCTCCTACGAGCAGTACTTC.

The chain is built from TRBV7-2 and TRBJ2-5; 9 bases match TRBD2. Germline CDR1 and CDR2: SGHTA and FQGNSA. The CDR3 extends over 16 amino acids. Trimming cost V 6 bases and J 5 bases; bases outside gene matches: 13. CDR3 sequence reads: CASRPLAGVFVETQYF. DNA for the CDR3: TGTGCCAGCAGACCATTAGCGGGAGTTTTTGTTGAGACCCAGTACTTC.

This clonotype has a count of ten or more. The CDR3, as DNA: TGTGCCAGCAGTTTGGCAGGGGAACAAGAGACCCAGTACTTC. Protein product: CASSLAGEQETQYF. The chain employs TRBV28 and TRBJ2-5, with D possibly matching TRBD1 (6 bases). The CDR3 consists of 14 residues. Germline lookup yields CDR1 MDHEN and CDR2 SYDVKM. Trimming left V 3 bases short and J 2 bases short, with 10 bases between. Using reference TRBV28 and TRBJ2-5 for the parts outside the CDR3, the full variable domain is DVKVTQSSRYLVKRTGEKVFLECVQDMDHENMFWYRQDPGLGLRLIYFSYDVKMKEKGDIPEGYSVSREKKERFSLILESASTNQTSMYLCASSLAGEQETQYFGPGTRLLVL.

This clonotype was detected once. The V gene is TRBV6-5, the J gene TRBJ2-7; 10 positions match TRBD2. Germline V CDR1 and CDR2: MNHEY, SVGAGI. This CDR3 comprises 14 residues. The trim removed 4 bases at V and 5 bases at J, leaving 5 bases unmatched. Here the CDR3 reads CASSLSSGRHEQYF. The DNA for the CDR3 is TGTGCCAGCAGTTTGTCTAGCGGGAGACACGAGCAGTACTTC.

This clonotype has just a few counts. The V call is TRBV12-3 or TRBV12-4, the J call TRBJ1-5; tentatively, D is TRBD1 (6 bases). V was clipped by 4 bases and J by 0 bases, with 16 bases between them. This CDR3 contains 17 residues. CDR3 sequence (DNA): TGTGCCAGCAGTTCCCTCGGTGGGGGCCATAGCAATCAGCCCCAGCATTTT. This encodes CASSSLGGGHSNQPQHF.

Ten or more counts support this clonotype. The chain carries TRBV28 and TRBJ1-3; no clear D. This CDR3 spans 15 amino acids. Per germline, CDR1 MDHEN and CDR2 SYDVKM. Trimming removed 5 bases at V and 0 bases at J, with 11 bases between. The CDR3 is CASSTDLLSGNTIYF. The CDR3 nucleotides read TGTGCCAGCAGTACGGACCTACTCTCTGGAAACACCATATATTTT. Full variable domain (remainder filled in from reference TRBV28 and TRBJ1-3): DVKVTQSSRYLVKRTGEKVFLECVQDMDHENMFWYRQDPGLGLRLIYFSYDVKMKEKGDIPEGYSVSREKKERFSLILESASTNQTSMYLCASSTDLLSGNTIYFGEGSWLTVV.

V gene TRBV7-3 combines with J gene TRBJ1-1; TRBD1 is a possible D gene (5 bases). Germline CDR1 SGHTA, CDR2 FQGTGA. The CDR3 loop spans 13 amino acids. V dropped 3 bases and J dropped 5 bases, with 10 bases sitting between them. Here the CDR3 reads CASSFARGTEAFF. The DNA for the CDR3 is TGTGCCAGCAGCTTTGCCCGGGGGACTGAAGCTTTCTTT.

This clonotype was found many times. This chain links TRBV6-7 with TRBJ2-2; D is unclear. TRBV6-7 is identified as an open reading frame with a role that is uncertain. Trimming shortened V by 2 bases and J by 7 bases, and 5 bases separated the two germline ends. This CDR3 comprises 12 residues. This CDR3 is CASSYPHGELFF. Here the CDR3 DNA reads TGTGCCAGCAGTTACCCCCACGGGGAGCTGTTTTTT.

This clonotype was seen many times. V and J are TRBV6-5 and TRBJ1-5; D call uncertain. This CDR3 contains 15 residues. The germline V gene has CDR1 MNHEY and CDR2 SVGAGI. With 4 bases removed from V and 5 bases from J, the gap between germline ends came to 15 bases. In DNA form, the CDR3 reads TGTGCCAGCAGTTCCGGGGAGAGGATTGATCAGCCCCAGCATTTT. Its protein is CASSSGERIDQPQHF.

This clonotype occurred once. The chain links TRBV28 to TRBJ1-5; 9 nucleotides match TRBD1. Germline loops: CDR1 MDHEN, CDR2 SYDVKM. V dropped 3 bases and J dropped 5; count of bases not matched to a gene: 2. This CDR3 has 14 amino acids. CDR3 DNA sequence: TGTGCCAGCAGTTTTTGGACAGGGGATCAGCCCCAGCATTTT. This codes for CASSFWTGDQPQHF.

At least ten counts were recorded for this clonotype. The rearrangement links TRBV28 to TRBJ1-2; 8 nucleotides match TRBD1. Per germline, CDR1 MDHEN and CDR2 SYDVKM. The CDR3 spans 13 residues. V shed 9 bases, J shed 8 bases, and the junction held 11 bases outside the gene matches. CDR3 sequence reads: CASASRGRRGYTF. CDR3 sequence (DNA): TGTGCCAGTGCGTCCAGGGGGCGCAGGGGCTACACCTTC.

This clonotype was seen many times. The chain is built from TRBV12-3 or TRBV12-4 and TRBJ2-4; D is unclear. This CDR3 contains 12 residues. The ends were cut back, 6 bases at V and 12 bases at J, with 15 bases in the middle. CDR3 protein: CASRPADGNQYF. The CDR3 bases are TGTGCCAGCAGGCCTGCGGACGGAAATCAGTACTTC.

This chain joins TRBV7-8 and TRBJ1-2; D call uncertain. Germline lookup yields CDR1 SGHVS and CDR2 FQNEAQ. V was shortened by 5 bases and J by 5 bases, with 24 bases between the two germline ends. The CDR3 covers 17 residues. CDR3 residues: CASSPNDYNLELYGYTF. In nucleotides, the CDR3 is TGTGCCAGCAGCCCTAACGATTACAACTTAGAACTGTATGGCTACACCTTC.

The V call is TRBV12-3 or TRBV12-4, the J call TRBJ2-7; TRBD2 aligns across 12 bases. The CDR3 length is 14 residues. The J segment lost 3 bases and the V segment lost 7 bases, leaving 4 bases of the junction unmatched. CDR3 nucleotides: TGTGCCAGCACCTTGGGACTAGCGGGCTACGAGCAGTACTTC. Protein product: CASTLGLAGYEQYF.

The rearrangement links TRBV6-1 to TRBJ2-7; TRBD2 matches 9 bases. Looked up from germline, CDR1 is MNHNS and CDR2 is SASEGT. The CDR3 totals 15 residues. V lost 4 bases and J lost 5; bases outside the gene matches: 9. CDR3 amino acids: CASSGPGTSTHEQYF. CDR3 DNA sequence: TGTGCCAGCAGTGGACCCGGGACTAGCACCCACGAGCAGTACTTC.

This clonotype is a singleton in its sample. The chain recombines TRBV3-1 with TRBJ1-1, with TRBD1 matching over 11 bases. V shed 5 bases and J 5 bases; nucleotides not matched to a gene: 7. Germline-derived CDR1 and CDR2 are LGHDT and YNNKEL (reference sequence). There are 15 residues in the CDR3. CDR3 DNA: TGTGCCAGCAGCGCAACCGGGACAGGGGGAACTGAAGCTTTCTTT. Encoded protein: CASSATGTGGTEAFF. Based on the CDR3 plus reference TRBV3-1 and TRBJ1-1, the full variable domain is DTAVSQTPKYLVTQMGNDKSIKCEQNLGHDTMYWYKQDSKKFLKIMFSYNNKELIINETVPNRFSPKSPDKAHLNLHINSLELGDSAVYFCASSATGTGGTEAFFGQGTRLTVV.

The CDR3 DNA follows: TGTGCCAGCAGCCAAGCGCAGGGGCCGGTCGAGCAGTACTTC. Its protein is CASSQAQGPVEQYF. The chain combines TRBV14 with TRBJ2-7; tentative D call: TRBD1 (6 bases). This CDR3 spans 14 amino acids. V lost 1 base and J 6 bases, leaving 13 bases between the germline ends. CDR1 and CDR2 from the germline V gene are SGHDN and FVKESK.

The table lists this clonotype with many counts. The chain uses TRBV12-3 or TRBV12-4 and TRBJ2-2, with 14 bases identical to TRBD2. J was trimmed by 5 bases and V by 5 bases; bases with no gene match: 4. This CDR3 comprises 16 residues. CDR3 coding DNA: TGTGCCAGCAGTCCCCGGACTAGCGGGAGGACCGGGGAGCTGTTTTTT. Its protein is CASSPRTSGRTGELFF.

Ten or more counts support this clonotype. The chain carries TRBV28 and TRBJ2-2; the D is unclear. Trimming shortened V by 2 bases and J by 3 bases, and 4 bases separated the two germline ends. The CDR3 has 13 amino acids. Germline-derived CDR1 and CDR2 are MDHEN and SYDVKM. The CDR3 protein is CASSLAYTGELFF. DNA of the CDR3: TGTGCCAGCAGTTTAGCCTACACCGGGGAGCTGTTTTTT.

This clonotype turned up a few times. CDR3 sequence: CASSPIGGLKTQYF. CDR3 coding DNA: TGTGCCAGCAGCCCCATAGGGGGATTGAAGACCCAGTACTTC. V usage is TRBV9 and J usage is TRBJ2-5; possible D gene TRBD1, 6 bases. Trimming removed 4 bases at V and 6 bases at J, with 16 bases between. Germline V gene sequence: CDR1 SGDLS, CDR2 YYNGEE. The CDR3 consists of 14 residues.

This rearrangement joins TRBV29-1 to TRBJ1-5, with a possible D match to TRBD1 (6 bases). Germline lookup yields CDR1 SQVTM and CDR2 ANQGSEA. The length of the CDR3 is 12 residues. V lost 4 bases and J lost 9, with 13 bases in between. CDR3 loop: CSVVGGGRPQHF. The DNA for the CDR3 is TGCAGCGTTGTGGGGGGGGGCCGGCCCCAGCATTTT.

This chain connects TRBV28 to TRBJ1-3; weak D call: TRBD1 (6 bases). V gave up 3 bases and J gave up 7 bases, with 16 bases separating them. Germline CDR1 reads MDHEN; CDR2 reads SYDVKM. The CDR3 is 15 residues long. CDR3: CASSFLGAQWNTIYF. In nucleotides, the CDR3 is TGTGCCAGCAGTTTCTTGGGGGCCCAGTGGAACACCATATATTTT. Complete variable domain (other parts from reference TRBV28 and TRBJ1-3): DVKVTQSSRYLVKRTGEKVFLECVQDMDHENMFWYRQDPGLGLRLIYFSYDVKMKEKGDIPEGYSVSREKKERFSLILESASTNQTSMYLCASSFLGAQWNTIYFGEGSWLTVV.

The V call is TRBV25-1, the J call TRBJ2-5; TRBD2 agrees at 7 bases. With 1 base clipped from V and 7 bases from J, the junction kept 9 bases outside the gene matches. Germline loops: CDR1 MGHDK, CDR2 SYGVNS. The CDR3 runs 15 residues. CDR3 protein: CASSELDGGIGTQYF. The CDR3 DNA follows: TGTGCCAGCAGTGAATTAGACGGGGGGATAGGGACCCAGTACTTC.